The 23 T cell receptor beta chains listed next were all sequenced from one sample in a study of blood T cell repertoires in COVID-19. Sequencing was performed with immunoSEQ multiplex PCR; in TCRdb, only in-frame clones are kept and a portion is missing. Here the sample spans more than 35,000 clones, about 80% being singletons. The sequenced material came from peripheral blood. The receptor set was obtained from a man aged 45-65 years with active or convalescent COVID-19.

The chain combines TRBV2 with TRBJ1-6; D is undetermined. Germline assignment: CDR1 SNHLY and CDR2 FYNNEI. V was trimmed by 3 bases and J by 7 bases, leaving 7 bases between them. The CDR3 is 13 residues long. As DNA, the CDR3 is TGTGCCAGCAGTGAGGGAGGGAATTCACCCCTCCACTTT. As protein: CASSEGGNSPLHF.

The genes are TRBV9 and TRBJ2-7; D might be TRBD2 (6 bases). Between the trimmed V and J ends, which lost 1 base and 4 bases, there was a span of 15 bases. CDR1 is SGDLS, CDR2 YYNGEE, per germline. The CDR3 covers 15 residues. The CDR3 nucleotides read TGTGCCAGCAGCGTACTGGGGGGACCGTTTTACGAGCAGTACTTC. It translates to CASSVLGGPFYEQYF. Drawing the rest from reference TRBV9 and TRBJ2-7, the complete variable domain is DSGVTQTPKHLITATGQRVTLRCSPRSGDLSVYWYQQSLDQGLQFLIQYYNGEERAKGNILERFSAQQFPDLHSELNLSSLELGDSALYFCASSVLGGPFYEQYFGPGTRLTVT.

This chain uses TRBV11-3 with TRBJ2-2; 7 bases agree with TRBD2. Germline CDR1 and CDR2: SGHNT and YENEEA. This CDR3 is 16 amino acids long. J gave up 3 bases and V 0 bases, and 4 bases lay outside the gene matches. CDR3 amino acids: CASSLEPGRDTGELFF. The CDR3 nucleotides are TGTGCCAGCAGCTTAGAACCAGGGAGGGACACCGGGGAGCTGTTTTTT.

The chain combines TRBV18 with TRBJ1-4; 8 bases line up with TRBD1. The CDR3 has 16 amino acids. The ends lost 4 bases at V and 2 bases at J; junction bases unmatched: 6. The germline V gene encodes CDR1 KGHSH and CDR2 LQKENI. The CDR3 coding sequence is TGTGCCAGCTCACTAAGCAGGGGGCTTACTAATGAAAAACTGTTTTTT. Its translation: CASSLSRGLTNEKLFF.

The chain carries TRBV19 and TRBJ2-1; 8 nucleotides match TRBD1. Germline trimming cut 6 bases from V and 4 bases from J; bases unmatched to any gene: 8. Germline CDR1 LNHDA, CDR2 SQIVND (reference sequence). The CDR3 runs to 15 residues. The CDR3 loop reads CASRIDRGLYNEQFF. As DNA, the CDR3 is TGTGCCAGTAGAATTGACAGGGGCCTTTACAATGAGCAGTTCTTC.

The gene calls are TRBV27 and TRBJ2-2; D ambiguous. From germline, CDR1 is MNHEY and CDR2 SMNVEV (reference sequence). The CDR3 sequence is 13 residues long. Trimming stripped 3 bases from V and 1 base from J, with 3 bases between. CDR3 amino acids: CASSFKNTGELFF. In DNA form, the CDR3 reads TGTGCCAGCAGTTTCAAGAACACCGGGGAGCTGTTTTTT.

The chain joins TRBV7-9 to TRBJ1-2; no clear D. Trimming left V 0 bases short and J 3 bases short, with 11 bases between. The CDR3 is 15 residues long. Germline CDR1 reads SEHNR; CDR2 reads FQNEAQ (reference sequence). This CDR3 reads CASSLAGSPDYGYTF. For the CDR3, the DNA is TGTGCCAGCAGCTTAGCGGGGAGTCCCGACTATGGCTACACCTTC.

The genes are TRBV7-2 and TRBJ1-2; D may be TRBD1 (5 bases). Germline CDR1 reads SGHTA; CDR2 reads FQGNSA. The CDR3 spans 14 residues. Trimming took off 5 bases at V and 1 base at J, with 11 bases between the two ends. For the CDR3, the DNA is TGTGCCAGCAGCCTAAAAGACAGTAACTATGGCTACACCTTC. It specifies CASSLKDSNYGYTF.

J is TRBJ1-5 and V is TRBV25-1; the match to TRBD1 covers 7 bases. Unmatched junction bases numbered 9, after V lost 10 bases and J lost 6 bases. The CDR3 totals 13 residues. CDR1 is MGHDK, CDR2 SYGVNS, per germline. CDR3 in amino acids: CATRGGVGQPQHF. CDR3 nucleotide sequence: TGTGCCACCAGGGGGGGGGTTGGTCAGCCCCAGCATTTT.

The chain uses TRBV11-2 and TRBJ1-4, with D tentatively TRBD1 (5 bases). The CDR3 runs to 16 residues. Between the trimmed V and J ends, which lost 5 bases and 8 bases, there was a span of 21 bases. CDR1 SGHAT and CDR2 FQNNGV come from the germline V gene. The CDR3 nucleotides are TGTGCCAGCAGCACCAGTCCCACAGGAGCGAAGGAAAAACTGTTTTTT. The encoded protein is CASSTSPTGAKEKLFF.

The chain employs TRBV11-2 and TRBJ2-5; unclear D gene. The CDR3 runs to 11 residues. Germline loops: CDR1 SGHAT, CDR2 FQNNGV. Trimming pared 4 bases from V and 2 bases from J, leaving 2 bases between. The CDR3 spells CASSSQETQYF. In DNA form, the CDR3 reads TGTGCCAGCAGCTCTCAAGAGACCCAGTACTTC. Full variable domain (rest looked up from reference TRBV11-2 and TRBJ2-5): EAGVAQSPRYKIIEKRQSVAFWCNPISGHATLYWYQQILGQGPKLLIQFQNNGVVDDSQLPKDRFSAERLKGVDSTLKIQPAKLEDSAVYLCASSSQETQYFGPGTRLLVL.

The chain has TRBV18 and TRBJ1-1; 12 bases are shared with TRBD1. Germline V CDR1 and CDR2: KGHSH, LQKENI. With V trimmed by 0 bases and J by 1 base, 3 bases remained unmatched. The CDR3 extends over 17 amino acids. CDR3 in amino acids: CASSPPGQGAGNTEAFF. CDR3 in DNA: TGTGCCAGCTCACCACCGGGACAGGGGGCAGGGAACACTGAAGCTTTCTTT.

CDR3 amino acids: CASSRPLGGGPNTEAFF. In DNA form, the CDR3 reads TGTGCCAGCAGCCGTCCGTTGGGAGGGGGGCCGAACACTGAAGCTTTCTTT. The gene calls are TRBV14 and TRBJ1-1; maybe TRBD1 (6 bases). V lost 4 bases to trimming and J lost 1 base, with 19 bases between them. Germline V CDR1 and CDR2: SGHDN, FVKESK. The CDR3 consists of 17 residues. The variable domain in full, with the rest retrieved from reference TRBV14 and TRBJ1-1, is EAGVTQFPSHSVIEKGQTVTLRCDPISGHDNLYWYRRVMGKEIKFLLHFVKESKQDESGMPNNRFLAERTGGTYSTLKVQPAELEDSGVYFCASSRPLGGGPNTEAFFGQGTRLTVV.

The chain recombines TRBV19 with TRBJ1-2; TRBD1 is a possible D gene (5 bases). From germline, CDR1 is LNHDA and CDR2 SQIVND (reference sequence). Trimming left V 4 bases short and J 5 bases short, with 11 bases between. CDR3 length: 13 amino acids. The CDR3 DNA sequence: TGTGCCAGTAGTACCCGGACAAGTTATGGCTACACCTTC. It codes for CASSTRTSYGYTF.

The CDR3 coding sequence is TGTGCCAGCAGCCAAGGTTCACTAGCCTCCTACGAGCAGTACTTC. Translating gives CASSQGSLASYEQYF. V usage is TRBV14 and J usage is TRBJ2-7, with D maybe TRBD2 (6 bases). CDR3 size: 15 residues. Germline assignment: CDR1 SGHDN and CDR2 FVKESK. The V and J ends lost 1 base and 0 bases respectively, with 10 bases between them.

The chain has TRBV12-3 or TRBV12-4 and TRBJ2-5; possible D gene TRBD2, 5 bases. The CDR3 sequence is 13 residues long. V lost 1 base to trimming and J lost 4 bases, with 7 bases between them. Here the CDR3 DNA reads TGTGCCAGCAGTTTAGGAGGGCCAGAGACCCAGTACTTC. Encoded protein: CASSLGGPETQYF.

The gene calls are TRBV5-4 and TRBJ1-2, with 7 nucleotides matching TRBD1. Losses at the gene ends were 3 bases for V and 6 bases for J; bases not matched to a gene: 8. The germline gives CDR1 SGHNT, CDR2 YYREEE (reference sequence). The CDR3 sequence is 14 residues long. CDR3 DNA: TGTGCCAGCAGCTATGCGAGACAGGGTAATGGCTACACCTTC. Translation: CASSYARQGNGYTF.

J is TRBJ2-1 and V is TRBV2; perhaps TRBD2 as D (6 bases). CDR3 length: 12 residues. The germline CDR1 and CDR2 sequences are SNHLY and FYNNEI. V lost 6 bases to trimming and J lost 4 bases, with 7 bases between them. The CDR3 spells CASRGLYNEQFF. CDR3 nucleotides: TGTGCCAGCAGGGGACTGTACAATGAGCAGTTCTTC.

V is TRBV27 and J is TRBJ1-1; 8 positions agree with TRBD1. The CDR3 extends over 13 amino acids. V lost 6 bases and J lost 0; bases outside the gene matches: 0. Looked up from germline, CDR1 is MNHEY and CDR2 is SMNVEV (reference sequence). The CDR3 DNA is TGTGCCAGCAGGACAGGGGTGAACACTGAAGCTTTCTTT. Its translation is CASRTGVNTEAFF.

V and J are TRBV2 and TRBJ2-4; 9 bases are a match to TRBD1. The germline CDR1 and CDR2 sequences are SNHLY and FYNNEI. This CDR3 is 15 amino acids long. V was pared by 6 bases and J by 0 bases, with 3 bases of the junction left unmatched. CDR3 DNA sequence: TGTGCCAGCAGCCGGGACAGGGTAGCCAAAAACATTCAGTACTTC. Protein product: CASSRDRVAKNIQYF.

The chain carries TRBV4-1 and TRBJ1-4, with D maybe TRBD1 (6 bases). From germline, CDR1 is MGHRA and CDR2 YSYEKL. V was cut by 1 base and J by 8 bases, with 11 bases left in between. The CDR3 runs to 14 residues. CDR3 nucleotides: TGCGCCAGCAGCCAAGCCACAGGGAACGAAAAACTGTTTTTT. This sequence encodes CASSQATGNEKLFF.

V and J are TRBV5-4 and TRBJ1-4; 9 bases are shared with TRBD1. Germline CDR1 reads SGHNT; CDR2 reads YYREEE (reference sequence). The junction had 7 bases not matched to a gene; V was cut back by 3 bases and J by 10 bases. The CDR3 is made up of 14 amino acids. DNA for the CDR3: TGTGCCAGCAGCTCCCGGGACAGGGAGGTAAAACTGTTTTTT. Translating gives CASSSRDREVKLFF.

This chain joins TRBV19 and TRBJ1-2; perhaps TRBD1 as D (5 bases). Trimming took off 3 bases at V and 8 bases at J, with 10 bases between the two ends. Germline loops: CDR1 LNHDA, CDR2 SQIVND (reference sequence). This CDR3 is built from 12 residues. This CDR3 is CASSMQGWGYTF. In DNA form, the CDR3 reads TGTGCCAGTAGTATGCAGGGATGGGGCTACACCTTC. The variable domain in full, with the rest retrieved from reference TRBV19 and TRBJ1-2, is DGGITQSPKYLFRKEGQNVTLSCEQNLNHDAMYWYRQDPGQGLRLIYYSQIVNDFQKGDIAEGYSVSREKKESFPLTVTSAQKNPTAFYLCASSMQGWGYTFGSGTRLTVV.